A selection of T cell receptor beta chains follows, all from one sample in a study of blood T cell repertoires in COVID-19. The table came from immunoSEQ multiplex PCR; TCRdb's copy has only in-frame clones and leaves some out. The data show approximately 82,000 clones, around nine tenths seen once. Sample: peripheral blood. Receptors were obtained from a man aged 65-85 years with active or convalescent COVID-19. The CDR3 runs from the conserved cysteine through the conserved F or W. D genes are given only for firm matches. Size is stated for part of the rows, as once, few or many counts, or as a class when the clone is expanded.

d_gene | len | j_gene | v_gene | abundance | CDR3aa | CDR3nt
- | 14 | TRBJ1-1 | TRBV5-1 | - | CASSLVQGNTEAFF | TGCGCCAGCAGCTTGGTGCAGGGGAACACTGAAGCTTTCTTT
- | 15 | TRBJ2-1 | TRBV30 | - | CAWSVSGGIYNEQFF | TGTGCCTGGAGTGTATCCGGCGGGATTTACAATGAGCAGTTCTTC
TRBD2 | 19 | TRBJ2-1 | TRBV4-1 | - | CASSQQPAVAGVIYNEQFF | TGCGCCAGCAGCCAACAACCCGCGGTAGCGGGGGTGATTTACAATGAGCAGTTCTTC
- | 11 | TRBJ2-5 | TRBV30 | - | CAWALQETQYF | TGTGCCTGGGCCCTCCAAGAGACCCAGTACTTC
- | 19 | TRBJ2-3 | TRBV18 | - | CASQPSDYLSLNGTDTQYF | TGTGCCAGCCAGCCTTCGGACTACCTCTCTTTGAATGGCACAGATACGCAGTATTTT
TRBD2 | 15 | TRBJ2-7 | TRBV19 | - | CASTRGSGPSYEQYF | TGTGCCAGTACCCGAGGTAGCGGGCCTTCCTACGAGCAGTACTTC
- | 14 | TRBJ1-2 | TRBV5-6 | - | CASSGDLANYGYTF | TGTGCCAGCAGTGGGGACTTAGCTAACTATGGCTACACCTTC
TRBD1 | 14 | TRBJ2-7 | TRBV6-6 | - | CASSWTGGDDEQYF | TGTGCCAGCAGCTGGACAGGGGGTGACGACGAGCAGTACTTC
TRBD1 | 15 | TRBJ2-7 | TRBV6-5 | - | CASSYSGTGTGEQYF | TGTGCCAGCAGTTACTCTGGGACAGGGACGGGCGAGCAGTACTTC
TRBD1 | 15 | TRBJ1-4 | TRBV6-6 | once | CASSFTGTANEKLFF | TGTGCCAGCAGCTTCACCGGGACAGCTAATGAAAAACTGTTTTTT